This entry is about one TCR beta chain. The target antigen is unknown. The sample originates from a study of OX40 agonist ivuxolimab in advanced cancers. Overall study results and limits: Clonal expansion among partial responders at 0.1-3.0 mg/kg ranked near the lowest. There were also nonresponders showing low normalized T-cell clonal expansion. Expanded clones belonging to CD8+ T cells outnumbered, on average, those of CD4+.

The CDR3 contains 15 residues. Deletions cut 0 bases from V and 1 base from J, with 9 bases between. The germline gives CDR1 LNHNV, CDR2 YYDKDF (reference sequence). Assay: immunoSEQ multiplex PCR; the TCRdb copy retains only in-frame clones and omits some. This sample has 50,000 or so clones, with approximately 93% found just once. Exclusion of a patient followed from autoimmune disease history or systemic immunosuppression. Sequenced here: CD4+ or CD8+ T cells sorted from blood, sampled in a trial of the OX40 agonist ivuxolimab. The chain employs TRBV15 and TRBJ1-1; D perhaps matches TRBD1 (5 bases). This TCR derives from an adult with an advanced solid tumor such as melanoma, head and neck, liver or kidney cancer. This CDR3 is CATSRDWGRNTEAFF. Written as DNA, the CDR3 is TGTGCCACCAGCAGAGATTGGGGACGGAACACTGAAGCTTTCTTT.